This T cell receptor (beta chain) was profiled in a study of OX40 agonist ivuxolimab in advanced cancers. General study findings and limits: In CD8+ T cells, expanded clones were on average more numerous than in CD4+.

This clone was picked up one time. Its antigen is undetermined. Libraries were prepared by immunoSEQ multiplex PCR; TCRdb keeps only in-frame clonotypes and omits some of them. In the table there are over 60,000 clones, approximately 86% of which are singletons. Sequenced here: CD4+ or CD8+ T cells sorted from blood, sampled in a trial of the OX40 agonist ivuxolimab. The sequence came from an adult with an advanced solid tumor such as melanoma, head and neck, liver or kidney cancer.

CDR3 loop: CASSSGQGAGEKLFF. The CDR3 bases are TGTGCCAGCAGCTCGGGACAGGGGGCAGGGGAAAAACTGTTTTTT. The chain is built from TRBV5-4 and TRBJ1-4, with 12 bases that match TRBD1. The V segment lost 3 bases and the J segment 8 bases; nucleotides outside the gene matches: 5. The CDR3 has 15 amino acids. Germline V gene sequence: CDR1 SGHNT, CDR2 YYREEE (reference sequence).